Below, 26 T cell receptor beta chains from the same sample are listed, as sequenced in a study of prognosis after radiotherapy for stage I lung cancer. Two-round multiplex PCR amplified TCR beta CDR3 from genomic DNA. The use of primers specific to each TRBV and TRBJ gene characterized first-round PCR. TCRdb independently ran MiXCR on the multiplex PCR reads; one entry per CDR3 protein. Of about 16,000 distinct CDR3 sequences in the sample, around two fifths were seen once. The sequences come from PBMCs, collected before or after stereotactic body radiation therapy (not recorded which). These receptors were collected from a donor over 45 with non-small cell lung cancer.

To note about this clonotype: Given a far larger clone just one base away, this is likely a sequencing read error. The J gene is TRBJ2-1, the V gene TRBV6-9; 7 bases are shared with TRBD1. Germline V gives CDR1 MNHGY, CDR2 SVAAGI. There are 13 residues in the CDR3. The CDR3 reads CASSYRGHNGQFF. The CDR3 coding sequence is TGTGCCAGCAGTTATAGGGGGCACAATGGGCAGTTCTTC.

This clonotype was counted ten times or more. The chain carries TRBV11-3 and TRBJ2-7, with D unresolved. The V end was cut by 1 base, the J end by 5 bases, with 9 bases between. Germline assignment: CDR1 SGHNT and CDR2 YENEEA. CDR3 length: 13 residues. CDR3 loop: CASSLGQADEQYF. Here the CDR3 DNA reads TGTGCCAGCAGCTTAGGGCAGGCGGACGAGCAGTACTTC.

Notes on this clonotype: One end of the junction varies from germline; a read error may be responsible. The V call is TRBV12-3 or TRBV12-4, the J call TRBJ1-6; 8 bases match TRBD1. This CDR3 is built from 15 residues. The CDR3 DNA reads TGTGTCAGCAGTATTCAGGGGGCTGGGGATTCACCCCTCCACTTT. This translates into CVSSIQGAGDSPLHF.

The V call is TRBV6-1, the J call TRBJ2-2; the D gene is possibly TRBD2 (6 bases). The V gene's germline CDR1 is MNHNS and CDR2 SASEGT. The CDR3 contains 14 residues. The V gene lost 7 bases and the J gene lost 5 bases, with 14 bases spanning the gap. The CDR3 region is CASTKTSATGELFF. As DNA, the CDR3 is TGTGCCAGCACCAAGACTAGTGCGACCGGGGAGCTGTTTTTT.

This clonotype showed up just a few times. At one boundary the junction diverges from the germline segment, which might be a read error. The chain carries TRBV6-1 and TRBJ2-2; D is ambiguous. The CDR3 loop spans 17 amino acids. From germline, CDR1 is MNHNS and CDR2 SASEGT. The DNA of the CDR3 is TGTGCCATCAGTGAAGCGCACGGGTCCACGAACACCGGGGAGCTGTTTTTT. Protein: CAISEAHGSTNTGELFF.

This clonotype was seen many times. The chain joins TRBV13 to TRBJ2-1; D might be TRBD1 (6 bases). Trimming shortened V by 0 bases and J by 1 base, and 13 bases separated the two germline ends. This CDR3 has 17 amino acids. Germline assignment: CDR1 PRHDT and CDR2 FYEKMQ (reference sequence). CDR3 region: CASSLGLLGASYNEQFF. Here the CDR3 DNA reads TGTGCCAGCAGCTTAGGCCTCTTGGGGGCTTCCTACAATGAGCAGTTCTTC. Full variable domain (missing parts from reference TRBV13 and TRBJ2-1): AAGVIQSPRHLIKEKRETATLKCYPIPRHDTVYWYQQGPGQDPQFLISFYEKMQSDKGSIPDRFSAQQFSDYHSELNMSSLELGDSALYFCASSLGLLGASYNEQFFGPGTRLTVL.

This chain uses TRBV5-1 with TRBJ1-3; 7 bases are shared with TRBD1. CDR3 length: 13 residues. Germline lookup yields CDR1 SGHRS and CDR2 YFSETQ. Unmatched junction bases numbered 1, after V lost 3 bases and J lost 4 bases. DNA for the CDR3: TGCGCCAGCAGCTGGGACAGCGGAAACACCATATATTTT. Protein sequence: CASSWDSGNTIYF.

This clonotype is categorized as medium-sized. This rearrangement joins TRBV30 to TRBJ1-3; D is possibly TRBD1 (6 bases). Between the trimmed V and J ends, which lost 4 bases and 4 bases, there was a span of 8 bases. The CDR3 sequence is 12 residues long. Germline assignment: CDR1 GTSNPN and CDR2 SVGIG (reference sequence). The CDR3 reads CAWKGVGNTIYF. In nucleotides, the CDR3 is TGTGCCTGGAAGGGGGTAGGAAACACCATATATTTT.

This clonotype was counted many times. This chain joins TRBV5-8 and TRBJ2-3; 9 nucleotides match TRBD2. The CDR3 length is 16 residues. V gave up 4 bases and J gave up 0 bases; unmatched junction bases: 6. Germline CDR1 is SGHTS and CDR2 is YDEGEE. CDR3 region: CASSLMTSGSTDTQYF. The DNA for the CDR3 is TGTGCCAGCAGCCTAATGACTAGCGGAAGCACAGATACGCAGTATTTT.

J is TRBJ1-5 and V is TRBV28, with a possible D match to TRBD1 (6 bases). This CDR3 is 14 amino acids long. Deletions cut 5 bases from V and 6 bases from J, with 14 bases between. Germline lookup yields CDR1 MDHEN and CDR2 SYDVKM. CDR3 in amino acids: CASSGGGTSQPQHF. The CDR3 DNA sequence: TGTGCCAGCAGTGGAGGGGGAACCAGTCAGCCCCAGCATTTT.

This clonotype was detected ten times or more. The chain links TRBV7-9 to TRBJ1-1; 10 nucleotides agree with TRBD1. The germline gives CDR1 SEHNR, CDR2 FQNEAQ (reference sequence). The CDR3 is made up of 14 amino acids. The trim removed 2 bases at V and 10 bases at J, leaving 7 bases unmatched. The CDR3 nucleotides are TGTGCCAGCAGCTTAACCGGGACAGGGGAGGCAGCTTTCTTT. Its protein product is CASSLTGTGEAAFF.

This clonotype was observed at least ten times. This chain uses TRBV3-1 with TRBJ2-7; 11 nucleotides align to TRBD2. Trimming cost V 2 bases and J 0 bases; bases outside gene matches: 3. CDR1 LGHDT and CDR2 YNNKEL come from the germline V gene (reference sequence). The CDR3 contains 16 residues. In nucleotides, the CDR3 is TGTGCCAGCAGCCAATCTAGCGGGGGGCACTCCTACGAGCAGTACTTC. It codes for CASSQSSGGHSYEQYF.

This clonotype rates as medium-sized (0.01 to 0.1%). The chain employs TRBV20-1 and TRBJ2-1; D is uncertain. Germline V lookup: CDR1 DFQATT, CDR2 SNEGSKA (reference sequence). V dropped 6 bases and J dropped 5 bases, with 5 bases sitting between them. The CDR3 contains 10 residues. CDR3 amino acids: CSASDNEQFF. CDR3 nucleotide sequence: TGCAGTGCGTCTGACAATGAGCAGTTCTTC.

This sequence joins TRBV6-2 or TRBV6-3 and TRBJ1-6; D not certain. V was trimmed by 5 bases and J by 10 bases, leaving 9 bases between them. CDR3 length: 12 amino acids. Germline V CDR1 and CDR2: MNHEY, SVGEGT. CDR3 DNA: TGTGCCAGCAGTGAAGGAGGCTCACCCCTCCACTTT. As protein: CASSEGGSPLHF.

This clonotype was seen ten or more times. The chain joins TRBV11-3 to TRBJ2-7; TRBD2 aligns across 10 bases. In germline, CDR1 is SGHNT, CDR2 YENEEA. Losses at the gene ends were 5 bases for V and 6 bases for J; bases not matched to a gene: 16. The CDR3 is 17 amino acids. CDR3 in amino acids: CASSPRGLAGVGAEQYF. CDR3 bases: TGTGCCAGCAGCCCCCGAGGCCTAGCGGGAGTAGGCGCCGAGCAGTACTTC.

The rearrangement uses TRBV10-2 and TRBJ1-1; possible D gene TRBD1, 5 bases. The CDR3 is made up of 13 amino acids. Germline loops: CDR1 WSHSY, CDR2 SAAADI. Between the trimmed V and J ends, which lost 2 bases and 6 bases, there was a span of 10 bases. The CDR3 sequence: CASSEGSRAEAFF. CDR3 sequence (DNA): TGCGCCAGCAGTGAGGGTAGCAGGGCTGAAGCTTTCTTT.

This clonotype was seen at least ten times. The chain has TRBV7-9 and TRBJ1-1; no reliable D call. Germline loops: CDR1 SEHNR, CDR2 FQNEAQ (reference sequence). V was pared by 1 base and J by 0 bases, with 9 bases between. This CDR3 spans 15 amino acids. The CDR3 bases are TGTGCCAGCAGCTTAGGTCGGCATATGAACACTGAAGCTTTCTTT. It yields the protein CASSLGRHMNTEAFF.

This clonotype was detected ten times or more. This CDR3 is CASHREGSSYEQYF. Written as DNA, the CDR3 is TGCGCCAGCCACCGAGAAGGTTCCTCCTACGAGCAGTACTTC. V usage is TRBV5-1 and J usage is TRBJ2-7; D is unresolved. V lost 7 bases and J lost 0, with 14 bases in between. The CDR3 totals 14 residues. Germline CDR1 reads SGHRS; CDR2 reads YFSETQ.

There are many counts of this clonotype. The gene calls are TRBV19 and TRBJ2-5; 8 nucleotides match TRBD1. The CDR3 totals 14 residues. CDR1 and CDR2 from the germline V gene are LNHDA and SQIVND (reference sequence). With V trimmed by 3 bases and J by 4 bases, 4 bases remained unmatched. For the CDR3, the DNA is TGTGCCAGTAGTATTCGGACAGGGCGAGAGACCCAGTACTTC. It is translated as CASSIRTGRETQYF.

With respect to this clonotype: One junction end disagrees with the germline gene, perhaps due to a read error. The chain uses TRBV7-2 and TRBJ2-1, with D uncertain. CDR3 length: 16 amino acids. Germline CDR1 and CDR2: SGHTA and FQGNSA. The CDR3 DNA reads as TGTGCCAACAGCCTTTGGAAAATTCTAGGGCGAAGTGAGCAGTTCTTC. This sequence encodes CANSLWKILGRSEQFF.

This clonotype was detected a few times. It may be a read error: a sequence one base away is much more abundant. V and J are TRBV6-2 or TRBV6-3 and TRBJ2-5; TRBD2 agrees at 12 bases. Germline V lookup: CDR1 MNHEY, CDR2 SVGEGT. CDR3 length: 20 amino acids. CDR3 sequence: CDSSYTWASGRAGDQETQYF. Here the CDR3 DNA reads TGTGACAGCAGTTACACGTGGGCTAGCGGGAGGGCCGGGGACCAAGAGACCCAGTACTTC.

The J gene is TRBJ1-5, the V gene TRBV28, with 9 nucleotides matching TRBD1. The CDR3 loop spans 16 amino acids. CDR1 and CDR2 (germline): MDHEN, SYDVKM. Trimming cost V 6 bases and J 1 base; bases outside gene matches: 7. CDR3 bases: TGTGCCAGCAGGCCTAGACAGGGGGAAAGCAATCAGCCCCAGCATTTT. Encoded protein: CASRPRQGESNQPQHF.

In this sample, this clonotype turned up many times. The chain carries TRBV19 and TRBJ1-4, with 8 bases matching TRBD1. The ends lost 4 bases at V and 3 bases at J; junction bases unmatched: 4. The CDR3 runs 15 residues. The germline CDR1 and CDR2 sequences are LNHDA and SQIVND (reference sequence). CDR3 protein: CASSTGTGPNEKLFF. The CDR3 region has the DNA TGTGCCAGTAGTACCGGGACAGGTCCTAATGAAAAACTGTTTTTT.

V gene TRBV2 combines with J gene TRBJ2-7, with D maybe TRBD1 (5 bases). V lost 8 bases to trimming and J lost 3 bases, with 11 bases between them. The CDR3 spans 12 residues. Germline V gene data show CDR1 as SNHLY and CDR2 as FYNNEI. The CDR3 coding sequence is TGTGCCAGCGAGGCAGGGATCTACGAGCAGTACTTC. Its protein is CASEAGIYEQYF.

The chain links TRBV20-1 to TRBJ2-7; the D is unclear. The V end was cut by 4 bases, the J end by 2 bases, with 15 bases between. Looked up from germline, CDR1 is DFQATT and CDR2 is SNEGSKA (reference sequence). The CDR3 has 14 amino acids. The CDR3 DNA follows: TGCAGTGCTATCCATAGACGGGTAGCCTACGAGCAGTACTTC. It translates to CSAIHRRVAYEQYF.

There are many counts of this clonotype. The CDR3 DNA is TGCAGTGCTAGACAGGATAGCAATCAGCCCCAGCATTTT. As protein: CSARQDSNQPQHF. The V gene is TRBV20-1, the J gene TRBJ1-5; no reliable D call. The CDR3 is 13 amino acids. Germline-derived CDR1 and CDR2 are DFQATT and SNEGSKA (reference sequence). Trimming shortened V by 2 bases and J by 0 bases, and 5 bases separated the two germline ends.